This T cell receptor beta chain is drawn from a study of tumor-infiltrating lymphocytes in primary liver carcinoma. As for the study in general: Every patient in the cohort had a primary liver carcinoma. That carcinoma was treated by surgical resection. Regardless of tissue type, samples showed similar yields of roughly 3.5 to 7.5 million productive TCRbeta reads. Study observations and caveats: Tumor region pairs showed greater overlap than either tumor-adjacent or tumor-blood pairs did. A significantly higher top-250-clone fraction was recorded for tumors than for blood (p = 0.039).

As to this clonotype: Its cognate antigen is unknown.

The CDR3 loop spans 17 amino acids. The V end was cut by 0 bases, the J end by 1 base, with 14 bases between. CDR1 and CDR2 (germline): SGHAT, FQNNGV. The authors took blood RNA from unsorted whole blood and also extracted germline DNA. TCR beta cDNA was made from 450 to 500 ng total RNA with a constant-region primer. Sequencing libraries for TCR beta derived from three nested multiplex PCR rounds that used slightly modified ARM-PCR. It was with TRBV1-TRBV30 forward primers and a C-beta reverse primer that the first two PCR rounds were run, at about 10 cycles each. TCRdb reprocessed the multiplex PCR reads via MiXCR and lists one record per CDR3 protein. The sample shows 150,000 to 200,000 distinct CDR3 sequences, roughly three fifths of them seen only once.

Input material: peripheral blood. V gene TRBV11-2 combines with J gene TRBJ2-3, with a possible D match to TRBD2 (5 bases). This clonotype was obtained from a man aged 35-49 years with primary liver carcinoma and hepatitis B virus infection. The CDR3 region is CASSLDQELVGTDTQYF. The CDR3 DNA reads TGTGCCAGCAGCTTAGATCAGGAACTAGTTGGCACAGATACGCAGTATTTT.